Here is one T cell receptor (beta chain) with its context. This clonotype came up many times. Its target antigen remains unknown. Qualities for individual bases were not recorded, and no much larger clone is one base off. CDR1 and CDR2 are read off the germline V gene as LGHNA and YSLEER. V is cut by 2 bases and J by 1 base, and the space between the germline ends is 9 bases. Measured from the cysteine to the phenylalanine, the CDR3 is 15 residues long. This entry keeps only the CDR3 DNA: 45 bases, framed from base 1. This sample is drawn from a study of glioma-infiltrating T cells (dated by TCRdb to the mid-2010s). Regarding the complete study: Glioma tissue, non-neoplastic brain tissue and matched peripheral blood mononuclear cells were used as sources from which TCR alpha- and beta-chain repertoires were sequenced. To measure divergence between tissue and blood T-cell populations, each tissue-infiltrating repertoire was compared with the peripheral blood repertoire of the same patient. The paired cohort was made up of three low-grade glioma patients, several primary glioblastoma patients and three non-glioma patients who contributed non-neoplastic brain tissue.

Broad study findings and their caveats: Small numbers underpinned the group comparisons: 8 or 9 glioblastoma patients, three low-grade glioma patients and three non-neoplastic patients. VJ-independent divergence between tissue and blood was found to be below expectation in non-neoplastic patients but above expectation in all gliomas, particularly low-grade gliomas. Tissue and blood shared very few CDR3 sequences, a result attributed to high CDR3 diversity and limited sampling.

The iRepertoire nested amplicon-rescue multiplex PCR (arm-PCR) platform was used to amplify TCR alpha and beta CDR3 regions from RNA. The input for one-step reverse transcription and amplification was roughly 85-400 ng of tissue mRNA or PBMC total RNA. Following bead purification, Illumina adapters were added by a secondary multiplex PCR, and libraries between 200 and 400 bp were gel-purified. Internal 6-nucleotide barcodes were carried by the libraries and were used for demultiplexing. Sequencing of the libraries was done on an Illumina MiSeq using 2x220 or 2x250 nucleotide paired-end reads. The study's own analysis went as follows. Paired reads were merged with FLASH 1.2.11 and aligned to the GRCh37 human genome with BWA-MEM before extracting TRA and TRB reads. V and J assignment used an IMGT-derived reference of cassette sequences and CDR3 motifs that included pseudogenes. Reads were translated in three frames, and productive CDR3s were defined by a C…FGXG motif without stop codons. Unique combinations of V-J cassette pair and CDR3 amino acid sequence were defined as clonotypes. Reads were filtered by Hamming distance, thresholded by each sample's sequence error rate in mapped regions. TCRdb reanalyzed the raw reads on its own, using fastp at Q25 for trimming and MiXCR for clone calling, and kept in-frame beta chains. Rows matching on CDR3 protein sequence are summarized as one entry with the most common DNA and genes. The V and J calls shown here were made by TCRdb, not taken from the authors' results. This sample gives roughly 200,000 distinct CDR3 sequences in total; over 30% of them show up just once. About 19% of the sample is in the top ten clones.

Sample: glioma tissue, nonneoplastic brain tissue, or PBMCs (not recorded which). This clonotype was obtained from a human donor with low-grade glioma or glioblastoma, undergoing nonglioma brain surgery, or in good health (not recorded which). This chain is built from TRBV4-3 and TRBJ2-1; the D assignment is uncertain and may be TRBD1 or TRBD2, with 5 bases supporting each. The sequence in DNA is TGCGCCAGCAGCCAAAGGGGCGGGTCCTACAATGAGCAGTTCTTC. Its protein is CASSQRGGSYNEQFF.